This T cell receptor (beta chain) was retrieved from a study of OX40 agonist ivuxolimab in advanced cancers. Overall study: Allowance was made for prior anti-PD-1, anti-PD-L1 or anti-CTLA-4 therapy, and roughly 40% had some.

The CDR3 runs to 15 residues. The V end lost 5 bases, the J end lost 0 bases, and 12 bases lay between the germline ends. The germline CDR1 and CDR2 sequences are MNHEY and SMNVEV (reference sequence). This clone was counted once. The antigen is undetermined. General study findings and limits: It was also the case that some nonresponders had low normalized T-cell clonal expansion.

Method: immunoSEQ multiplex PCR; TCRdb's copy keeps in-frame clones and lacks some. In the table there are roughly 45,000 clones, 70% to 90% of which are singletons. The specimen comprised CD4+ or CD8+ T cells sorted from blood, sampled in a trial of the OX40 agonist ivuxolimab. This clonotype was obtained from an adult with an advanced solid tumor such as melanoma, head and neck, liver or kidney cancer. The rearrangement joins TRBV27 to TRBJ2-3, with D unclear. CDR3 coding DNA: TGTGCCAGCAGTCTCCGACTGACTAGCACAGATACGCAGTATTTT. This translates into CASSLRLTSTDTQYF.